Here is one T cell receptor (beta chain) with its context. The entry originates in a study of blood T cell repertoires in COVID-19. Study-wide context: Acute and convalescent COVID-19 samples came from the United States, Italy and Spain. The analysed material was cDNA or gDNA that came from T cells, B-cell-depleted T cells, or PBMCs.

Germline assignment: CDR1 LNHDA and CDR2 SQIVND (reference sequence). V was cut by 5 bases and J by 14 bases, with 24 bases left in between. CDR3 length: 14 amino acids. Original methodology: The assay estimated nucleated cells by amplifying reference gene primers. TCRdb's copy holds only in-frame clones and misses some; the assay was immunoSEQ multiplex PCR. That table furnishes V, J and clone size, whereas the DNA furnished D and trimming. The sample carries over 200,000 clones, just over 85% recorded once. The chain couples TRBV19 to TRBJ1-2, with D tentatively TRBD1 (6 bases). Sequenced material: peripheral blood. The receptor was derived from a man between 25 and 39 years old who had recovered from COVID-19. CDR3: CASSSPDRSSIRTF. DNA for the CDR3: TGTGCCAGTAGTTCTCCCGACAGGTCTTCTATTAGGACCTTC.